The text below deals with one T cell receptor (beta chain). Only a few counts were recorded for this clone. Its antigen remains undetermined. The species here is mouse, which means the gene names and germline sequences are mouse ones. Library method: the immunoSEQ multiplex PCR assay. TCRbeta CDR3 sequencing was performed at survey depth by Adaptive Biotechnologies, and CDR3 sequences, V/J genes, productive frequency and template counts were reported. TCR beta CDR3 regions were amplified from genomic DNA instead of RNA. The study's processing was this. Jensen-Shannon divergence was used to quantify pairwise repertoire overlap between tissues, with a value of 1 indicating complete divergence and a value of 0 indicating identical repertoires. Tissues were clustered by single-linkage agglomerative hierarchical clustering of pairwise JSD values and displayed as dendrograms. GLIPH2 was applied to all patient samples using simulation_depth 1000, kmer_min_depth 3, and cdr3_length_cutoff 8, and only groups with more than two unique CDR3s were retained. A standardized tissue-overlap score was generated by extrapolating Jaccard GLIPH-group overlap across patients to a standard repertoire size of 1000 clones. Associations of diversity with clinical or experimental variables used linear mixed-effect models with tissue fixed effects and individual random effects. Held by TCRdb, this immuneACCESS table contains in-frame sequences only and omits some clones. Under half of the omission traces to an unresolved V gene where checked; the cause of the rest is unknown. The V and J calls and clone size come from that table; D and trimming were worked out from the DNA. The sample contains 2,000 or so clones, 46% of them found a single time. The ten most abundant clones make up around 24% of the sample.

The sample's time point, from its label and the paper: mouse harvest day 14 after allogeneic transplant. Mouse grafts consisting of 10^7 T-cell-depleted bone marrow cells combined with 10^6 splenic CD5+ T cells were administered by tail vein injection. To model GVHD in mice, a major MHC-mismatch B6 (H2b) into BALB/c (H2d) model was used, and tissues were profiled at day 7 or 14. On day 7 or 14 post-transplant, mouse tissues and retro-orbital blood were harvested with separate sterile tools for each animal, and livers were flushed before harvest. Before genomic DNA isolation with the DNeasy Blood & Tissue Kit, mouse tissues were minced with razor blades in buffered saline. This record comes from a study of tissue T cells after allogeneic stem cell transplantation (dated 2022 in TCRdb). Broadly, across the study: The study profiled TCR beta repertoires across many tissues from research autopsies of patients with and without GVHD, plus mouse models of GVHD. The human arm was a prospective observational study without blinding or randomization.

What the research found in general, with its limitations: Few T cell clones were found to be shared across patients, but shared repertoire signatures across patients were revealed in a tissue-specific fashion by motif-based clustering. Within patients, how anatomically similar tissues were was a major factor shaping TCR repertoire composition, regardless of disease or transplant status. Sampling depth was acknowledged as a limitation, and the patient cohort was both small and clinically heterogeneous. The study did not establish which tissue TCRs were alloreactive or antigen-specific, and some clones may have been host cells that persisted. Blood and spleen T cells captured only a limited portion of the TCR repertoire detected in tissues, in both patients and mice.

The sample was lymph node tissue. The sequence was obtained from a female BALB/c mouse given C57BL/6 T cells with graft-versus-host disease after an allogeneic hematopoietic cell transplant.

The DNA read from the CDR3 is TGTGCCAGCAGTCCGACAAATTCCAACGAAAGATTATTT. It translates as CASSPTNSNERLF. The full CDR3 is CASSPTNSNERLFF. The rearrangement combines TRBV19 with TRBJ1-4, with the D segment identity uncertain. The CDR3 end lies 1 residue beyond the end of the read and is filled in from the germline J gene. V and J lose 4 bases and 1 base, and a span of 8 bases separates them. The CDR3 holds 14 amino acids from the cysteine to the phenylalanine. Shown are 39 bases from within the CDR3, in frame from base 1. Taken from the germline V gene (reference sequence), the CDR1 and CDR2 loops are FNHDT and SITEND.